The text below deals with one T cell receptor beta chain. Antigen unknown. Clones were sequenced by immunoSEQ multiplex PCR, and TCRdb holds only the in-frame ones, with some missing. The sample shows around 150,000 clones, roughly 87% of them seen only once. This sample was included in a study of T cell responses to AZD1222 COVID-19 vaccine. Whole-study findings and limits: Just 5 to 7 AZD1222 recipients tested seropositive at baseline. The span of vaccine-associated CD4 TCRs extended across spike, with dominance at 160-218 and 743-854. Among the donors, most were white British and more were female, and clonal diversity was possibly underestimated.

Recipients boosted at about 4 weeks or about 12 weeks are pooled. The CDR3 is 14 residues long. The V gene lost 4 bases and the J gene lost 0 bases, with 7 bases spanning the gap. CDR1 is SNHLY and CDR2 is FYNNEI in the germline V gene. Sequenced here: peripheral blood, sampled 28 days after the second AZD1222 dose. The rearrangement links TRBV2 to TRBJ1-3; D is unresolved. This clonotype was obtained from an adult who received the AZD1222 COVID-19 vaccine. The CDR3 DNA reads TGTGCCAGCAGTGTCCAGAACTCTGGAAACACCATATATTTT. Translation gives CASSVQNSGNTIYF.